What follows describes a single TCR beta chain. The record originates from a study of T cells in tumors after PD-1 blockade. Study at large: Each patient got pembrolizumab 200 mg every 3 weeks or cemiplimab 350 mg every 2 weeks. Blood samples averaged around 110,000 templates (range roughly 22,000-280,000) and approximately 35,000 unique clonotypes.

The CDR3 extends over 13 amino acids. In germline, CDR1 is SGHTA, CDR2 FQGTGA. V dropped 4 bases and J dropped 8; count of bases not matched to a gene: 4. Only in-frame clones appear in the TCRdb table, and some are missing; sequencing was by immunoSEQ multiplex PCR. Of around 35,000 clones listed, about three quarters are singletons. The receptor was isolated from a human donor with basal cell carcinoma. The J gene is TRBJ2-2, the V gene TRBV7-3, with TRBD1 matching over 7 bases. The source was PBMCs, collected after anti-PD-1 treatment. CDR3 loop: CASSSDRSGELFF. The CDR3 DNA reads TGTGCCAGCAGCTCGGACAGGTCTGGGGAGCTGTTTTTT.